The clone carrying this T cell receptor (beta chain) was picked up a small number of times. The junction and the germline gene differ at one end; a read error may be behind it. Next came a second PCR, run for about 7 to 12 cycles, which used a sample-barcoded 5' primer along with a J-beta primer mix. TCRdb itself ran the 5' RACE reads through MiXCR, one entry per CDR3 protein. Of approximately 1.5 million distinct CDR3 sequences in the sample, around 40% were seen once. This record belongs to a study of blood T cells in healthy people across ages. The CDR3 extends over 15 amino acids. Per the germline V gene, CDR1 is LGHDT and CDR2 is YNNKEL (reference sequence).

The chain uses TRBV3-1 and TRBJ1-5; the D gene is possibly TRBD1 (6 bases). The sequenced material came from blood. The TCR comes from a woman under 30 in good health. CDR3: CASSPTQGSNQPQHF. The CDR3 DNA follows: TGCGCCAGCAGCCCCACACAGGGTAGCAATCAGCCCCAGCATTTT. The full variable domain, rest sourced from reference TRBV3-1 and TRBJ1-5, is DTAVSQTPKYLVTQMGNDKSIKCEQNLGHDTMYWYKQDSKKFLKIMFSYNNKELIINETVPNRFSPKSPDKAHLNLHINSLELGDSAVYFCASSPTQGSNQPQHFGDGTRLSIL.